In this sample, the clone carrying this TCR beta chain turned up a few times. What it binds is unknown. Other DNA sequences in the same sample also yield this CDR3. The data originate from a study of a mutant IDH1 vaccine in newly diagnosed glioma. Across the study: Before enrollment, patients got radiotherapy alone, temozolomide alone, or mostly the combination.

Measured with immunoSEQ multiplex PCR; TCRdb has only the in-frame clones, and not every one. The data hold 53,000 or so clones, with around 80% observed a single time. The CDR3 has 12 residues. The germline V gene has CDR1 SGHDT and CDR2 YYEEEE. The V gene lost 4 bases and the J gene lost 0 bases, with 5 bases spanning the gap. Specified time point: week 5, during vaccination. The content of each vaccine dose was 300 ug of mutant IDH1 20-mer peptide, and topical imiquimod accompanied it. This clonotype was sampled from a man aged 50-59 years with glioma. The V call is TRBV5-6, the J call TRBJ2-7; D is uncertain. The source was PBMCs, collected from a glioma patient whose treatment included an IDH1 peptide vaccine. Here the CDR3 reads CASSLSSYEQYF. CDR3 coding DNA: TGTGCCAGCAGCCTGAGCTCCTACGAGCAGTACTTC.